This T cell receptor beta chain was captured by sequencing in a study of spatial heterogeneity in lung cancer. Regarding time point: blood at routine non-recurrence follow-up after resection. The presence of a unique molecular identifier marked each TCR cDNA molecule. One entry per CDR3 protein results from TCRdb running MiXCR on the 5' RACE reads. Of 9,500 to 13,000 distinct CDR3 sequences in the sample, 20% to 25% were seen once. The CDR3 is 14 residues long. Germline-derived CDR1 and CDR2 are MNHEY and SMNVEV (reference sequence). V was cut by 6 bases and J by 1 base, with 13 bases left in between. A few counts support this clonotype.

Here the sequenced sample was PBMCs, taken at follow-up. J is TRBJ2-7 and V is TRBV27; perhaps D is TRBD1 or TRBD2 (6 bases each). The source is a male donor with early-stage non-small cell lung cancer. The DNA of the CDR3 is TGTGCCAGCAGACATGGGGGGCCTTCCTACGAGCAGTACTTC. Translating gives CASRHGGPSYEQYF.